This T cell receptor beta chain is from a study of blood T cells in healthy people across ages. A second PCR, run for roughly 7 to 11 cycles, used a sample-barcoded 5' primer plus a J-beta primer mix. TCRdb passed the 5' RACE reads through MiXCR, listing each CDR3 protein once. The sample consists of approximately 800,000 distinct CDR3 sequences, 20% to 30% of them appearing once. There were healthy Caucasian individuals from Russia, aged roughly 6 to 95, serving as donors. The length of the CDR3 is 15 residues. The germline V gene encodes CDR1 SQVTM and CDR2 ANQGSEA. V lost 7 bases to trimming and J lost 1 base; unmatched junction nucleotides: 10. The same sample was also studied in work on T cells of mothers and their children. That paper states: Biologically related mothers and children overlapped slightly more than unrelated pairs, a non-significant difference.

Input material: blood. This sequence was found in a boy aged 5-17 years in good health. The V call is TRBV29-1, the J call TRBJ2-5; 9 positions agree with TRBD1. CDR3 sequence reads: CSETLGTGSQETQYF. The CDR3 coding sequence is TGCAGCGAGACGCTCGGGACAGGGTCCCAAGAGACCCAGTACTTC.